The rows below give T cell receptor beta chains drawn from one sample of a study of T cells in localized non-small cell lung cancer. The table came from immunoSEQ multiplex PCR; TCRdb's copy has only in-frame clones and leaves some out. This table holds around 31,000 clones, less than 90% found once. This specimen consisted of peripheral blood, obtained before any cancer treatment. The receptors were gathered from a female donor of 60 years or more with stage I lung adenocarcinoma. Both conserved end residues are part of each CDR3. A D gene is named only where the DNA matches it firmly. Part of the rows lack a size; the others show once, few, many or a class for expanded clones.

d_call j_call v_call clone_size cdr3_length cdr3_aa cdr3_nt
NA TRBJ2-2 TRBV10-3 NA 13 CAISEVGTGELFF TGTGCCATCAGTGAAGTGGGTACCGGGGAGCTGTTTTTT
NA TRBJ2-1 TRBV15 NA 15 CATSRALSSYNEQFF TGTGCCACCAGCAGAGCGCTGAGCTCCTACAATGAGCAGTTCTTC
NA TRBJ2-5 TRBV11-3 NA 14 CASSSGGAAETQYF TGTGCCAGCAGCTCAGGTGGGGCGGCGGAGACCCAGTACTTC
TRBD2 TRBJ2-3 TRBV30 NA 13 CAWSVRGLAGGVF TGTGCCTGGAGTGTACGAGGACTAGCGGGAGGGGTGTTC
NA TRBJ1-2 TRBV14 NA 15 CASSQDRVNSYGYTF TGTGCCAGCAGCCAAGATCGAGTCAACTCCTATGGCTACACCTTC
NA TRBJ2-3 TRBV7-2 NA 14 CASSLNQGADTQYF TGTGCCAGCAGCTTGAACCAGGGCGCAGATACGCAGTATTTT
TRBD2 TRBJ2-7 TRBV29-1 NA 15 CSVLRLAGTRYEQYF TGCAGCGTCCTAAGACTAGCGGGAACGCGATACGAGCAGTACTTC
NA TRBJ1-1 TRBV28 NA 11 CASTRIEGAFF TGTGCCAGCACCCGAATCGAGGGAGCTTTCTTT
NA TRBJ1-2 TRBV6-5 NA 13 CASSYVRDYGYTF TGTGCCAGCAGTTACGTGAGAGACTATGGCTACACCTTC
TRBD2 TRBJ2-7 TRBV18 NA 14 CASSQLASSYEQYF TGTGCCAGCTCACAACTAGCGTCCTCCTACGAGCAGTACTTC
NA TRBJ1-1 TRBV19 NA 17 CASSTPPASGAGTEAFF TGTGCCAGTAGTACCCCCCCTGCCTCGGGGGCCGGCACTGAAGCTTTCTTT
NA TRBJ2-1 TRBV20-1 NA 11 CSGLGYNEQFF TGCAGTGGACTCGGCTACAATGAGCAGTTCTTC
NA TRBJ2-1 TRBV7-2 NA 13 CASSQARDNEQFF TGTGCCAGCAGCCAAGCCCGGGACAATGAGCAGTTCTTC
TRBD2 TRBJ2-2 TRBV9 NA 13 CASQGLNTGELFF TGTGCCAGCCAGGGACTAAACACCGGGGAGCTGTTTTTT
NA TRBJ1-2 TRBV4-3 NA 13 CASSQDVQGGYTF TGCGCCAGCAGCCAAGATGTTCAGGGAGGCTACACCTTC
NA TRBJ2-1 TRBV27 NA 16 CASRLRWAGSYNEQFF TGTGCCAGCAGGTTGCGGTGGGCAGGCTCCTACAATGAGCAGTTCTTC
NA TRBJ2-3 TRBV7-9 NA 14 CASSSVWGTDTQYF TGTGCCAGCAGCTCTGTATGGGGCACAGATACGCAGTATTTT
TRBD2 TRBJ2-1 TRBV7-9 NA 15 CASSRTSGSYNEQFF TGTGCCAGCAGCCGGACTAGCGGGAGCTACAATGAGCAGTTCTTC
NA TRBJ2-2 TRBV30 NA 15 CAWSAHFHITGELFF TGTGCCTGGAGTGCCCACTTCCATATCACCGGGGAGCTGTTTTTT
TRBD2 TRBJ2-2 TRBV4-2 NA 17 CASSQDWLAGNTGELFF TGTGCCAGCAGCCAAGATTGGCTAGCGGGGAACACCGGGGAGCTGTTTTTT
NA TRBJ2-7 TRBV2 NA 12 CAGAGDSYEQYF TGTGCCGGCGCCGGGGATTCCTACGAGCAGTACTTC
NA TRBJ1-2 TRBV21-1 once 15 CASSKHQGWAYGYTF TGTGCCAGCAGCAAACATCAGGGGTGGGCCTATGGCTACACCTTC
TRBD2 TRBJ2-1 TRBV7-2 NA 15 CASSPLAGAYNEQFF TGTGCCAGCAGCCCCCTAGCGGGAGCTTACAATGAGCAGTTCTTC
TRBD1 TRBJ1-5 TRBV28 NA 13 CASSSTGGEPQHF TGTGCCAGCAGCTCGACAGGGGGCGAGCCCCAGCATTTT
TRBD1 TRBJ2-1 TRBV5-1 NA 16 CASSPRQGAIYNEQFF TGCGCCAGCAGCCCCAGACAGGGGGCAATCTACAATGAGCAGTTCTTC
NA TRBJ2-7 TRBV7-2 NA 13 CASSLGRAYEQYF TGTGCCAGCAGCTTAGGCAGGGCCTACGAGCAGTACTTC
NA TRBJ1-1 TRBV7-9 NA 15 CASSSLRQRNTEAFF TGTGCCAGCAGCTCCTTACGACAGAGGAACACTGAAGCTTTCTTT
NA TRBJ2-7 TRBV28 NA 13 CASNHRYPYEQYF TGTGCCAGCAACCACCGCTACCCCTACGAGCAGTACTTC
NA TRBJ1-1 TRBV5-4 once 14 CASSLGGFLTEAFF TGTGCCAGCAGCTTGGGTGGGTTCTTGACTGAAGCTTTCTTT
NA TRBJ2-2 TRBV27 NA 13 CASSLIDTGELFF TGTGCCAGCAGTTTAATTGACACCGGGGAGCTGTTTTTT
NA TRBJ2-6 TRBV5-6 NA 15 CASSLAPTGANVLTF TGTGCCAGCAGCTTGGCTCCAACTGGGGCCAACGTCCTGACTTTC
NA TRBJ2-7 TRBV4-3 NA 17 CASSQDYGSGTAGEQYF TGCGCCAGCAGCCAAGATTACGGTTCGGGGACGGCCGGGGAGCAGTACTTC
TRBD1 TRBJ2-2 TRBV7-2 NA 15 CASSLGTGESGELFF TGTGCCAGCAGCTTAGGGACAGGGGAGTCCGGGGAGCTGTTTTTT
NA TRBJ2-7 TRBV7-2 few 16 CASSLVLLMGAYEQYF TGTGCCAGCAGCTTAGTCCTCCTAATGGGGGCCTACGAGCAGTACTTC